Shown below are 32 T cell receptor beta chains from a single sample sequenced in a study of T-cell reconstitution after alpha-beta-depleted transplantation in children. For TCRbeta, the library was prepared with unique molecular identifiers. TCRdb re-called the PCR reads with MiXCR, one entry per CDR3 protein. The sample records around 300,000 distinct CDR3 sequences, roughly 9.1% being singletons. This specimen consisted of PBMCs, obtained before TCRalphabeta/CD19-depleted stem cell transplant. The receptor source for this set is a boy in the first two years of life with acute myeloid leukemia, due to receive a stem cell transplant.

The CDR3 is CAWRRRSTGELFF. The CDR3, as DNA: TGTGCCTGGAGGCGAAGGAGCACCGGGGAGCTGTTTTTT. V and J are TRBV30 and TRBJ2-2, with D hard to call. V lost 3 bases to trimming and J lost 4 bases, with 9 bases between them. CDR1 GTSNPN and CDR2 SVGIG come from the germline V gene (reference sequence). The CDR3 covers 13 residues.

This clonotype appeared many times. The DNA is omitted, as the CDR3 cannot be located on it reliably, and the CDR3 follows TCRdb's listing. The chain recombines TRBV6-2 or TRBV6-3 with TRBJ2-4; the table's D call TRBD1 went unverified against the DNA. From germline, CDR1 is MNHEY and CDR2 SVGEGT. The CDR3 is made up of 15 amino acids, end residues included. CDR3 loop: CASSPRWARGNIQYF.

This clonotype was found many times. The CDR3 loop is CASSVVGGAGSYNEQFF. The CDR3 DNA is TGTGCCAGCAGCGTAGTAGGGGGGGCGGGGTCCTACAATGAGCAGTTCTTC. The genes are TRBV9 and TRBJ2-1, with D perhaps TRBD2 (7 bases). The germline CDR1 and CDR2 sequences are SGDLS and YYNGEE. The CDR3 totals 17 residues. The V end lost 0 bases, the J end lost 1 base, and 14 bases lay between the germline ends.

Many counts were recorded for this clonotype. This sequence joins TRBV12-3 or TRBV12-4 and TRBJ1-4, with a tentative D call TRBD1 (5 bases). Deletions cut 2 bases from V and 5 bases from J, with 12 bases between. The CDR3 runs to 15 residues. The CDR3 nucleotides are TGTGCCAGCAGTTTATCCGGGACCCGGAATGAAAAACTGTTTTTT. Protein sequence: CASSLSGTRNEKLFF.

This clonotype came up many times. V usage is TRBV5-6 and J usage is TRBJ1-1; D is unclear. V lost 0 bases to trimming and J lost 5 bases, with 17 bases between them. Germline V gene lookup returns CDR1 SGHDT and CDR2 YYEEEE. The CDR3 contains 16 residues. The DNA for the CDR3 is TGTGCCAGCAGCTTGGAGTACGAGAGGGAAGTGACTGAAGCTTTCTTT. It specifies CASSLEYEREVTEAFF.

This clonotype was detected many times. This chain joins TRBV3-1 and TRBJ1-2; 8 positions match TRBD1. V trimming: 2 bases; J trimming: 4 bases; junction bases outside the gene matches: 3. CDR1 and CDR2 from the germline V gene are LGHDT and YNNKEL (reference sequence). This CDR3 contains 14 residues. CDR3 amino acids: CASSQTGQGYGYTF. The CDR3 coding sequence is TGTGCCAGCAGCCAAACCGGACAGGGCTATGGCTACACCTTC.

The table lists this clonotype with many counts. The chain joins TRBV15 to TRBJ2-5; D not certain. Germline V gives CDR1 LNHNV, CDR2 YYDKDF (reference sequence). Trimming removed 4 bases from V and 4 bases from J, with 4 bases in between. This CDR3 has 11 residues. The DNA for the CDR3 is TGTGCCACCAGCACCGGAGAGACCCAGTACTTC. Protein sequence: CATSTGETQYF.

In its sample, this clonotype was seen a few times. CDR3 protein: CSASRDFNNEQFF. The CDR3 nucleotides read TGCAGTGCTAGCCGGGACTTCAACAATGAGCAGTTCTTC. The gene calls are TRBV20-1 and TRBJ2-1; tentatively, D is TRBD2 (6 bases). Trimming removed 3 bases from V and 5 bases from J, with 11 bases in between. The CDR3 is 13 amino acids. The germline V gene encodes CDR1 DFQATT and CDR2 SNEGSKA (reference sequence).

This clonotype was counted ten times or more. V usage is TRBV15 and J usage is TRBJ2-2; 7 bases match TRBD2. This CDR3 contains 18 residues. Germline V gives CDR1 LNHNV, CDR2 YYDKDF (reference sequence). J lost 0 bases, V lost 2 bases, and 9 bases had no gene match. The CDR3 is CATSRPRGEGSNTGELFF. The CDR3, as DNA: TGTGCCACCAGCAGACCACGAGGGGAGGGTTCGAACACCGGGGAGCTGTTTTTT.

This clonotype was found many times. This sequence joins TRBV9 and TRBJ2-2; TRBD2 aligns across 8 bases. The trim removed 4 bases at V and 6 bases at J, leaving 11 bases unmatched. The length of the CDR3 is 16 residues. Per germline, CDR1 SGDLS and CDR2 YYNGEE. The CDR3, as DNA: TGTGCCAGCAGCACCAGGGGACTAGTCGCATCCGGGGAGCTGTTTTTT. It yields the protein CASSTRGLVASGELFF.

V and J are TRBV6-5 and TRBJ1-1; D ambiguous. Germline-derived CDR1 and CDR2 are MNHEY and SVGAGI. The CDR3 loop spans 14 amino acids. Trimming removed 4 bases from V and 6 bases from J, with 15 bases in between. Here the CDR3 DNA reads TGTGCCAGCAGTTCCTTGATAGATGCGGCTGAAGCTTTCTTT. This sequence encodes CASSSLIDAAEAFF.

V and J are TRBV4-2 and TRBJ2-1; 7 bases fit TRBD2. There are 16 residues in the CDR3. Trimming at V came to 4 bases and at J to 0 bases, leaving 6 bases not matched to a gene. Germline loops: CDR1 LGHNA, CDR2 YNFKEQ. DNA for the CDR3: TGTGCCAGCAGCCGGCTCGGACTAGACTCCTACAATGAGCAGTTCTTC. Residues: CASSRLGLDSYNEQFF.

This clonotype has at least ten counts. This chain links TRBV5-1 with TRBJ2-5; TRBD2 aligns across 7 bases. Losses at the gene ends were 2 bases for V and 1 base for J; bases not matched to a gene: 5. The CDR3 runs to 15 residues. Germline V gives CDR1 SGHRS, CDR2 YFSETQ. The CDR3, as DNA: TGCGCCAGCAGCTTCGGCGGGAGTGCCCAAGAGACCCAGTACTTC. Protein: CASSFGGSAQETQYF.

This clonotype was seen at least ten times. The rearrangement joins TRBV30 to TRBJ2-7, with TRBD1 matching over 7 bases. The length of the CDR3 is 14 residues. After removal of 0 bases from V and 3 bases from J, the junction contained 5 bases not matched to a gene. CDR1 and CDR2 (germline): GTSNPN, SVGIG (reference sequence). As DNA, the CDR3 is TGTGCCTGGAGTGTACAATCAGGGGGCTACGAGCAGTACTTC. The encoded protein is CAWSVQSGGYEQYF.

This chain connects TRBV7-2 to TRBJ2-1; 12 bases agree with TRBD2. Trimming removed 8 bases from V and 9 bases from J; junction bases left unmatched: 5. The CDR3 is made up of 13 amino acids. Germline CDR1 reads SGHTA; CDR2 reads FQGNSA. The CDR3 protein is CASGLAGGPEQFF. DNA of the CDR3: TGTGCCAGCGGGCTAGCGGGGGGGCCTGAGCAGTTCTTC.

This clonotype was counted many times. The chain recombines TRBV7-3 with TRBJ2-3; D gene ambiguous. The germline V gene encodes CDR1 SGHTA and CDR2 FQGTGA. The CDR3 is 14 residues long. The V end lost 2 bases, the J end lost 0 bases, and 6 bases lay between the germline ends. Written as DNA, the CDR3 is TGTGCCAGCAGCTTATCTGCAAGCACAGATACGCAGTATTTT. The encoded protein is CASSLSASTDTQYF.

The rearrangement joins TRBV7-9 to TRBJ2-5; 8 nucleotides line up with TRBD2. CDR3 size: 16 residues. The junction had 10 bases not matched to a gene; V was cut back by 6 bases and J by 1 base. The germline V gene encodes CDR1 SEHNR and CDR2 FQNEAQ (reference sequence). CDR3 residues: CASRSRGGHLQETQYF. In DNA, the CDR3 is TGTGCCAGCAGGTCACGGGGGGGTCACCTCCAAGAGACCCAGTACTTC.

This clonotype was picked up many times. The V and J genes are TRBV12-3 or TRBV12-4 and TRBJ2-1; 11 nucleotides align to TRBD1. The ends lost 7 bases at V and 6 bases at J; junction bases unmatched: 8. This CDR3 spans 15 amino acids. The CDR3 sequence: CASTEGQGASNEQFF. In DNA, the CDR3 is TGTGCCAGCACCGAAGGACAGGGGGCCTCCAATGAGCAGTTCTTC.

This clonotype was seen many times. The chain has TRBV27 and TRBJ2-1; D assignment may be TRBD1 or TRBD2 (5 bases each). Per germline, CDR1 MNHEY and CDR2 SMNVEV (reference sequence). The CDR3 extends over 16 amino acids. V lost 7 bases and J 2 bases, leaving 18 bases between the germline ends. The CDR3 DNA reads as TGTGCCAGCATGCATGAACCGGGACGAGCCTACAATGAGCAGTTCTTC. It translates to CASMHEPGRAYNEQFF.

This clonotype was found many times. The J gene is TRBJ2-3, the V gene TRBV7-3; 11 nucleotides line up with TRBD2. The CDR3 is 15 amino acids. Trimming at V came to 6 bases and at J to 5 bases, leaving 7 bases not matched to a gene. CDR1 and CDR2 from the germline V gene are SGHTA and FQGTGA. The CDR3 nucleotides read TGTGCCAGCAGATATAGCGGGAGGGCCAGAGATACGCAGTATTTT. It yields the protein CASRYSGRARDTQYF.

This clonotype was seen ten or more times. The rearrangement links TRBV2 to TRBJ2-7; D possibly corresponds to TRBD1 (6 bases). Germline CDR1 reads SNHLY; CDR2 reads FYNNEI. V lost 6 bases and J 3 bases, leaving 21 bases between the germline ends. This CDR3 is 16 amino acids long. As DNA, the CDR3 is TGTGCCAGCAGCGACATAATGGGGGCTCTCCGCTACGAGCAGTACTTC. Encoded protein: CASSDIMGALRYEQYF.

This clonotype has at least ten counts. A junction boundary mismatches the germline segment, possibly from a read error. The chain employs TRBV20-1 and TRBJ1-2; D gene ambiguous. The CDR3 has 15 amino acids. Per germline, CDR1 DFQATT and CDR2 SNEGSKA (reference sequence). The CDR3 region is CSARDRRVGPTTRDF. In DNA form, the CDR3 reads TGCAGTGCTAGAGATCGGCGGGTAGGACCGACAACGAGGGACTTC.

This clonotype was observed many times. This chain joins TRBV6-5 and TRBJ2-7; unclear D gene. The V gene lost 2 bases and the J gene lost 6 bases, with 11 bases spanning the gap. The CDR3 is made up of 13 amino acids. CDR1 MNHEY and CDR2 SVGAGI come from the germline V gene. The CDR3 region is CASSYGPVGEQYF. CDR3 sequence (DNA): TGTGCCAGCAGTTACGGGCCTGTAGGCGAGCAGTACTTC.

This clonotype was counted ten times or more. The chain combines TRBV7-2 with TRBJ1-5; possible D gene TRBD1, 5 bases. This CDR3 contains 14 residues. Per the germline V gene, CDR1 is SGHTA and CDR2 is FQGNSA. V gave up 2 bases and J gave up 2 bases, with 7 bases separating them. CDR3: CASSLQGGNQPQHF. In DNA form, the CDR3 reads TGTGCCAGCAGCTTACAGGGTGGCAATCAGCCCCAGCATTTT.

Many counts were recorded for this clonotype. The chain has TRBV4-3 and TRBJ1-2; D possibly corresponds to TRBD1 (5 bases). Trimming shortened V by 4 bases and J by 6 bases, and 18 bases separated the two germline ends. The CDR3 is 15 amino acids. Germline V gene sequence: CDR1 LGHNA, CDR2 YSLEER. CDR3 region: CASSPRAFRGDGYTF. The DNA for the CDR3 is TGCGCCAGCAGCCCACGGGCATTTCGGGGCGATGGCTACACCTTC.

This clonotype was observed a handful of times. V is TRBV12-3 or TRBV12-4 and J is TRBJ2-4; D is unclear. The CDR3 length is 17 residues. The V end was cut by 6 bases, the J end by 0 bases, with 18 bases between. The CDR3 bases are TGTGCCAGCAGCAGTTCCAATGCGGAACGAGCCAAAAACATTCAGTACTTC. This codes for CASSSSNAERAKNIQYF.

This clonotype was counted ten times or more. The V call is TRBV29-1, the J call TRBJ1-1; maybe TRBD1 (5 bases). The V end was cut by 7 bases, the J end by 1 base, with 10 bases between. The V gene's germline CDR1 is SQVTM and CDR2 ANQGSEA. The CDR3 runs to 12 residues. The CDR3 reads CSAGLSNTEAFF. The CDR3 DNA sequence: TGCAGCGCGGGACTTTCGAACACTGAAGCTTTCTTT.

This clonotype was observed at least ten times. The CDR3 loop is CASSLQGLHYNEQFF. Written as DNA, the CDR3 is TGTGCCAGCAGTTTACAGGGCCTCCATTACAATGAGCAGTTCTTC. J is TRBJ2-1 and V is TRBV6-5, with TRBD1 as a possible D gene (6 bases). The ends were cut back, 4 bases at V and 4 bases at J, with 14 bases in the middle. The CDR3 is 15 amino acids. Germline CDR1 MNHEY, CDR2 SVGAGI.

This clonotype was observed a handful of times. The chain uses TRBV5-6 and TRBJ2-2; D may correspond to TRBD1 or TRBD2 (5 bases each). The CDR3 runs 15 residues. The germline V gene has CDR1 SGHDT and CDR2 YYEEEE. Trimming removed 3 bases at V and 4 bases at J, with 13 bases between. CDR3 protein: CASSWGRLSTGELFF. For the CDR3, the DNA is TGTGCCAGCAGCTGGGGGAGACTTAGCACCGGGGAGCTGTTTTTT.

The genes are TRBV4-3 and TRBJ2-7, with 16 bases identical to TRBD2. V trimming: 0 bases; J trimming: 1 base; junction bases outside the gene matches: 3. Germline V lookup: CDR1 LGHNA, CDR2 YSLEER. This CDR3 is 18 amino acids long. The CDR3 sequence: CASSQDSGLAGGSYEQYF. The DNA of the CDR3 is TGCGCCAGCAGCCAAGATTCGGGACTAGCGGGAGGGTCCTACGAGCAGTACTTC.

The CDR3 DNA follows: TGCAGTGCTAGGGGATGGAGGGGAGAGACCCAGTACTTC. Translating gives CSARGWRGETQYF. The chain uses TRBV20-1 and TRBJ2-5; a weak D match, TRBD2 (6 bases). The V and J ends lost 3 bases and 4 bases respectively, with 12 bases between them. The CDR3 is made up of 13 amino acids. Germline CDR1 is DFQATT and CDR2 is SNEGSKA (reference sequence).

V gene TRBV20-1 combines with J gene TRBJ2-7; 9 bases fit TRBD1. V shed 3 bases and J 4 bases; nucleotides not matched to a gene: 10. Germline V gene data show CDR1 as DFQATT and CDR2 as SNEGSKA (reference sequence). This CDR3 has 15 amino acids. CDR3 nucleotides: TGCAGTGCTAGTTTTGCGGACAGGGGCAAGTACGAGCAGTACTTC. It is translated as CSASFADRGKYEQYF.